The 14 T cell receptor beta chains listed next were all sequenced from one sample in a study of Ad26.COV2.S vaccination and SARS-CoV-2 variants. Produced via immunoSEQ multiplex PCR; TCRdb's table is partial and in-frame only. This sample has a few hundred thousand clones, with 70% to 90% found just once. The treatment was: about 20 received Ad26.COV2.S at low or high dose, single or two shots; about 5 received placebo; per-sample allocation not given. Samples analyzed were those drawn on day 63 after the first vaccine or placebo injection. The specimen comprised peripheral blood, sampled in a trial of Ad26.COV2.S vaccine versus placebo. The receptors were gathered from a person aged 18-65 years who received the Ad26.COV2.S COVID-19 vaccine or a placebo.

The chain links TRBV18 to TRBJ2-1, with D perhaps matching TRBD1 (5 bases). Germline CDR1 KGHSH, CDR2 LQKENI. The CDR3 is 16 residues long. V was pared by 6 bases and J by 5 bases, with 20 bases between. The CDR3 is CASSSRPRTSDNEQFF. CDR3 coding DNA: TGTGCCAGCTCCTCCCGACCCCGGACATCTGACAATGAGCAGTTCTTC. The variable domain in full, with the rest retrieved from reference TRBV18 and TRBJ2-1, is NAGVMQNPRHLVRRRGQEARLRCSPMKGHSHVYWYRQLPEEGLKFMVYLQKENIIDESGMPKERFSAEFPKEGPSILRIQQVVRGDSAAYFCASSSRPRTSDNEQFFGPGTRLTVL.

The chain joins TRBV11-3 to TRBJ1-1; D unclear. The CDR3 has 14 amino acids. CDR1 is SGHNT and CDR2 is YENEEA in the germline V gene. V lost 0 bases to trimming and J lost 1 base, with 6 bases between them. The CDR3 loop is CASSLEGANTEAFF. CDR3 DNA sequence: TGTGCCAGCAGCTTAGAGGGTGCGAACACTGAAGCTTTCTTT.

The rearrangement uses TRBV27 and TRBJ2-7; 8 positions agree with TRBD1. The V gene's germline CDR1 is MNHEY and CDR2 SMNVEV (reference sequence). V trimming: 2 bases; J trimming: 7 bases; junction bases outside the gene matches: 13. This CDR3 has 16 residues. The CDR3 sequence is CASSLDGLTGDREQYF. DNA of the CDR3: TGTGCCAGCAGTTTAGATGGTTTGACGGGGGACAGGGAGCAGTACTTC.

V is TRBV9 and J is TRBJ2-1, with 7 bases identical to TRBD1. The V segment lost 4 bases and the J segment 0 bases; nucleotides outside the gene matches: 10. The CDR3 runs to 17 residues. Looked up from germline, CDR1 is SGDLS and CDR2 is YYNGEE. CDR3 nucleotides: TGTGCCAGCAGCCTACTGACAGGGTCCAGCTCCTACAATGAGCAGTTCTTC. This sequence encodes CASSLLTGSSSYNEQFF.

V is TRBV5-1 and J is TRBJ1-2, with a tentative D call TRBD1 (5 bases). V lost 1 base to trimming and J lost 4 bases, with 14 bases between them. CDR1 SGHRS and CDR2 YFSETQ come from the germline V gene. The CDR3 sequence is 15 residues long. This chain's CDR3 is CASSLRPGKTYGYTF. Here the CDR3 DNA reads TGCGCCAGCAGCTTGAGGCCAGGGAAGACCTATGGCTACACCTTC.

This clone was detected only once. The rearrangement links TRBV7-8 to TRBJ2-2; TRBD2 aligns across 14 bases. The CDR3 loop spans 16 amino acids. V was clipped by 3 bases and J by 7 bases; unmatched bases: 4. The germline V gene encodes CDR1 SGHVS and CDR2 FQNEAQ. CDR3 in amino acids: CASSFGLAGGGGELFF. The CDR3, as DNA: TGTGCCAGCAGCTTTGGACTAGCGGGGGGAGGCGGGGAGCTGTTTTTT.

The chain joins TRBV19 to TRBJ1-2; D remains unclear. CDR1 and CDR2 from the germline V gene are LNHDA and SQIVND (reference sequence). This CDR3 has 13 amino acids. V shed 1 base and J shed 6 bases, with 9 bases lying between them. The CDR3 reads CASSIGAGDGYTF. As DNA, the CDR3 is TGTGCCAGTAGTATAGGGGCCGGGGATGGCTACACCTTC. Looking up the rest from reference TRBV19 and TRBJ1-2 gives the full variable domain: DGGITQSPKYLFRKEGQNVTLSCEQNLNHDAMYWYRQDPGQGLRLIYYSQIVNDFQKGDIAEGYSVSREKKESFPLTVTSAQKNPTAFYLCASSIGAGDGYTFGSGTRLTVV.

This chain connects TRBV2 to TRBJ1-2; D might be TRBD1 (5 bases). The CDR3 is 13 amino acids. CDR1 SNHLY and CDR2 FYNNEI come from the germline V gene. Trimming left V 5 bases short and J 6 bases short, with 13 bases between. The DNA for the CDR3 is TGTGCCAGCAGTTCCGGGACGTACCATGGCTACACCTTC. Its translation is CASSSGTYHGYTF.

The chain couples TRBV5-4 to TRBJ2-5; D is undetermined. With 2 bases removed from V and 5 bases from J, the gap between germline ends came to 4 bases. Germline V gene sequence: CDR1 SGHNT, CDR2 YYREEE (reference sequence). This CDR3 has 11 amino acids. The CDR3: CASSLAETQYF. The CDR3 region has the DNA TGTGCCAGCAGCTTAGCGGAGACCCAGTACTTC.

This clone turned up a few times. The sample carries other DNA sequences with the same CDR3. The chain employs TRBV4-3 and TRBJ2-7; no clear D gene. Germline CDR1 and CDR2: LGHNA and YSLEER. This CDR3 is built from 13 residues. V was pared by 1 base and J by 3 bases, with 7 bases between. The CDR3 loop reads CASSQGPSYEQYF. Here the CDR3 DNA reads TGCGCCAGCAGCCAAGGCCCCAGCTACGAGCAGTACTTC.

This chain links TRBV28 with TRBJ1-4; a weak D match, TRBD1 (6 bases). This CDR3 is 14 amino acids long. Germline V CDR1 and CDR2: MDHEN, SYDVKM. Trimming pared 6 bases from V and 3 bases from J, leaving 11 bases between. The chain's CDR3 is CASSAGVSNEKLFF. CDR3 nucleotides: TGTGCCAGCAGCGCAGGGGTCTCTAATGAAAAACTGTTTTTT.

J is TRBJ1-3 and V is TRBV11-1; D is unclear. V was pared by 5 bases and J by 2 bases, with 7 bases between. Germline CDR1 reads SGHAT; CDR2 reads FQDESV (reference sequence). This CDR3 has 13 amino acids. The DNA of the CDR3 is TGTGCCAGCAGCCCACCCACTGGAAACACCATATATTTT. Its translation is CASSPPTGNTIYF.

Written as DNA, the CDR3 is TGCGCCAGCAGCCAAGATCGTTACGGGGCTGGGTCACCCCTCCACTTT. It yields the protein CASSQDRYGAGSPLHF. This chain links TRBV4-3 with TRBJ1-6; possible D gene TRBD1, 5 bases. V lost 0 bases and J 10 bases, leaving 16 bases between the germline ends. The germline CDR1 and CDR2 sequences are LGHNA and YSLEER. This CDR3 region has 16 residues.

The chain is built from TRBV7-2 and TRBJ2-7; 10 bases align to TRBD1. The CDR3 totals 14 residues. Unmatched junction bases numbered 6, after V lost 4 bases and J lost 6 bases. Germline values: CDR1 SGHTA, CDR2 FQGNSA. The CDR3 DNA is TGTGCCAGCAGCTCGGGACAGGGGACCGGCGAGCAGTACTTC. Protein sequence: CASSSGQGTGEQYF. The variable domain in full, with the rest retrieved from reference TRBV7-2 and TRBJ2-7, is GAGVSQSPSNKVTEKGKDVELRCDPISGHTALYWYRQSLGQGLEFLIYFQGNSAPDKSGLPSDRFSAERTGGSVSTLTIQRTQQEDSAVYLCASSSGQGTGEQYFGPGTRLTVT.